This T cell receptor beta chain was found in a study of siplizumab effects on memory and regulatory T cells. This CDR3 is built from 16 residues. V was clipped by 4 bases and J by 2 bases; unmatched bases: 8. Per germline, CDR1 SGHVS and CDR2 FNYEAQ. To note about this clone: Its specificity is unknown.

The repertoire was sequenced with immunoSEQ multiplex PCR; TCRdb's copy has only in-frame clones and lacks some. The data hold roughly 62,000 clones, with approximately 79% observed a single time. Whole-study findings and limits: Memory cells seemed less diverse than naive T cells, which seemed major alloresponse contributors. Siplizumab significantly reduced alloreactive sequences traceable to unstimulated CD4+ memory cells. Suppressive function of proliferating Tregs from siplizumab cultures was not confirmed.

This clonotype was obtained from a human donor in good health. The sample was memory CD4+ T cells sorted from blood. V gene TRBV7-6 combines with J gene TRBJ2-3, with 8 nucleotides matching TRBD2. CDR3 in DNA: TGTGCCAGCAGCTCATCGGGGGGGATAAACACAGATACGCAGTATTTT. It specifies CASSSSGGINTDTQYF.